What follows are 21 T cell receptor beta chains derived from one specimen sequenced in a study of cytomegalovirus exposure and HLA in healthy donors. The primer mix had 60 Vbeta and 13 Jbeta primers. The method was immunoSEQ multiplex PCR; TCRdb's version includes in-frame clones alone and lacks a portion of them. The table records roughly 150,000 clones, over 75% of them present only once. The specimen was PBMCs. The receptor set was obtained from a man between 50 and 59 years old in good health and CMV-seropositive.

J is TRBJ1-2 and V is TRBV4-1, with D unclear. V was pared by 8 bases and J by 6 bases, with 16 bases between. The CDR3 has 13 amino acids. The germline gives CDR1 MGHRA, CDR2 YSYEKL. CDR3 loop: CASHGEALHGYTF. The DNA for the CDR3 is TGCGCCAGCCACGGGGAGGCCTTACATGGCTACACCTTC.

This clone has just one count. The chain employs TRBV6-5 and TRBJ1-2; tentatively, D is TRBD1 (6 bases). Trimming stripped 6 bases from V and 8 bases from J, with 16 bases between. The germline V gene has CDR1 MNHEY and CDR2 SVGAGI. This CDR3 region has 13 residues. CDR3 sequence reads: CASSLIQGQGYTF. As DNA, the CDR3 is TGTGCCAGCAGCTTAATACAGGGCCAAGGCTACACCTTC.

J is TRBJ1-4 and V is TRBV5-6, with 7 bases fitting TRBD1. Losses at the gene ends were 4 bases for V and 6 bases for J; bases not matched to a gene: 6. This CDR3 contains 14 residues. In germline, CDR1 is SGHDT, CDR2 YYEEEE. For the CDR3, the DNA is TGTGCCAGCAGCCCGGGACAGCTAGATGAAAAACTGTTTTTT. This gives the protein CASSPGQLDEKLFF.

The rearrangement links TRBV28 to TRBJ1-5, with unresolved D. The V end lost 5 bases, the J end lost 7 bases, and 12 bases lay between the germline ends. Looked up from germline, CDR1 is MDHEN and CDR2 is SYDVKM. CDR3 length: 13 residues. CDR3 loop: CASSTGGWQPQHF. CDR3 DNA sequence: TGTGCCAGCAGTACGGGTGGTTGGCAGCCCCAGCATTTT.

The chain carries TRBV4-3 and TRBJ2-5; 7 bases map to TRBD2. Germline trimming cut 0 bases from V and 4 bases from J; bases unmatched to any gene: 5. In germline, CDR1 is LGHNA, CDR2 YSLEER. This CDR3 is 15 amino acids long. CDR3 sequence reads: CASSQERIAGETQYF. In DNA, the CDR3 is TGCGCCAGCAGCCAAGAGCGGATAGCGGGAGAGACCCAGTACTTC.

This chain links TRBV6-1 with TRBJ1-5; TRBD1 matches 8 bases. CDR1 is MNHNS and CDR2 is SASEGT in the germline V gene. The CDR3 extends over 14 amino acids. The trim removed 7 bases at V and 4 bases at J, leaving 6 bases unmatched. CDR3 DNA sequence: TGTGCCAGCAATCAGGGACAGGATAATCAGCCCCAGCATTTT. Translating it yields CASNQGQDNQPQHF.

The chain is built from TRBV27 and TRBJ2-3; TRBD2 matches at 8 bases. Germline assignment: CDR1 MNHEY and CDR2 SMNVEV (reference sequence). V shed 6 bases, J shed 1 base, and the junction held 3 bases outside the gene matches. The CDR3 totals 14 residues. The DNA of the CDR3 is TGTGCCAGCAGCCGGACTAGCCGCACAGATACGCAGTATTTT. Its protein product is CASSRTSRTDTQYF.

The CDR3 nucleotides read TGTGCCAGCAGCTTGGGCGGGATCTCCTACAATGAGCAGTTCTTC. Amino acids: CASSLGGISYNEQFF. This rearrangement joins TRBV5-6 to TRBJ2-1, with a weak D call TRBD2 (6 bases). Germline V gene data show CDR1 as SGHDT and CDR2 as YYEEEE. This CDR3 region has 15 residues. V was trimmed by 0 bases and J by 0 bases, leaving 7 bases between them.

This chain joins TRBV7-6 and TRBJ1-1; 9 nucleotides align to TRBD1. The CDR3 has 15 amino acids. The germline gives CDR1 SGHVS, CDR2 FNYEAQ. The V segment lost 5 bases and the J segment 1 base; nucleotides outside the gene matches: 5. The CDR3 DNA reads as TGTGCCAGCAGCAAAACAGGGGGCGCGAACACTGAAGCTTTCTTT. Its protein product is CASSKTGGANTEAFF.

The chain joins TRBV7-2 to TRBJ1-2; D is possibly TRBD1 (6 bases). Germline V lookup: CDR1 SGHTA, CDR2 FQGNSA. The CDR3 extends over 13 amino acids. V lost 5 bases to trimming and J lost 8 bases, with 15 bases between them. CDR3 sequence: CASSQSDRGGYTF. CDR3 nucleotides: TGTGCCAGCAGCCAGTCGGACAGAGGAGGCTACACCTTC.

In its sample, this clone was seen a few times. CDR3 sequence (DNA): TGTGCCAGCAGACCCCGGGACAGGACTTACAATGAGCAGTTCTTC. Translation: CASRPRDRTYNEQFF. The chain joins TRBV7-8 to TRBJ2-1; 8 bases are shared with TRBD1. The germline gives CDR1 SGHVS, CDR2 FQNEAQ. The V gene end was trimmed by 6 bases and the J gene end by 4 bases; junction bases not matched to a gene: 8. The CDR3 contains 15 residues.

This chain uses TRBV19 with TRBJ1-6; tentatively, D is TRBD1 (5 bases). V was shortened by 5 bases and J by 6 bases, with 14 bases between the two germline ends. The germline CDR1 and CDR2 sequences are LNHDA and SQIVND (reference sequence). This CDR3 contains 15 residues. Written as DNA, the CDR3 is TGTGCCAGTAGTCGAAGGGGATCGGGTAATTCACCCCTCCACTTT. Translated, it gives CASSRRGSGNSPLHF.

This sequence joins TRBV7-2 and TRBJ1-4; 7 bases are a match to TRBD1. The CDR3 is 16 amino acids. Trimming removed 4 bases from V and 3 bases from J; junction bases left unmatched: 8. Germline lookup yields CDR1 SGHTA and CDR2 FQGNSA. The CDR3: CASSYRTGTANEKLFF. Here the CDR3 DNA reads TGTGCCAGCAGCTATCGAACCGGGACAGCTAATGAAAAACTGTTTTTT.

This clone occurred a few times. The rearrangement uses TRBV25-1 and TRBJ1-3; D possibly corresponds to TRBD1 (5 bases). The V gene's germline CDR1 is MGHDK and CDR2 SYGVNS. V lost 3 bases, J lost 0 bases, and 9 bases lay in between. The CDR3 runs 15 residues. The CDR3 spells CASSDDSFSGNTIYF. The CDR3 DNA follows: TGTGCCAGCAGTGATGACAGCTTCTCTGGAAACACCATATATTTT.

The chain couples TRBV27 to TRBJ1-5, with D possibly being TRBD1 (5 bases). Germline CDR1 is MNHEY and CDR2 is SMNVEV (reference sequence). There are 14 residues in the CDR3. Trimming pared 6 bases from V and 1 base from J, leaving 10 bases between. CDR3 coding DNA: TGTGCCAGCAGACCTGGGGGGAGCAATCAGCCCCAGCATTTT. Its protein product is CASRPGGSNQPQHF.

The chain combines TRBV5-4 with TRBJ2-5, with D unclear. V lost 2 bases and J 4 bases, leaving 6 bases between the germline ends. Germline V gene data show CDR1 as SGHNT and CDR2 as YYREEE (reference sequence). The CDR3 is 12 residues long. The CDR3 is CASSFSGETQYF. Written as DNA, the CDR3 is TGTGCCAGCAGCTTTTCGGGAGAGACCCAGTACTTC.

The gene calls are TRBV5-1 and TRBJ1-4; 9 bases map to TRBD1. The CDR3 loop spans 15 amino acids. The ends lost 0 bases at V and 8 bases at J; junction bases unmatched: 5. Germline V gene lookup returns CDR1 SGHRS and CDR2 YFSETQ. This CDR3 reads CASSLGTGGSEKLFF. CDR3 bases: TGCGCCAGCAGCTTGGGAACAGGGGGCTCGGAAAAACTGTTTTTT.

This chain connects TRBV2 to TRBJ1-5, with D maybe TRBD1 (5 bases). CDR1 SNHLY and CDR2 FYNNEI come from the germline V gene. The CDR3 runs to 13 residues. V was clipped by 5 bases and J by 5 bases, with 10 bases between them. DNA of the CDR3: TGTGCCAGCAGTTGGGAGGGACATCAGCCCCAGCATTTT. Residues: CASSWEGHQPQHF. Together with reference TRBV2 and TRBJ1-5, the CDR3 gives the full variable domain: EPEVTQTPSHQVTQMGQEVILRCVPISNHLYFYWYRQILGQKVEFLVSFYNNEISEKSEIFDDQFSVERPDGSNFTLKIRSTKLEDSAMYFCASSWEGHQPQHFGDGTRLSIL.

This sequence joins TRBV30 and TRBJ1-5; D is ambiguous. Germline CDR1 and CDR2: GTSNPN and SVGIG (reference sequence). V shed 5 bases and J shed 7 bases, with 15 bases lying between them. The CDR3 contains 13 residues. The CDR3 DNA is TGTGCCTGGGGTGGGGAGTCGTCCCAGCCCCAGCATTTT. Translating gives CAWGGESSQPQHF.

The V gene is TRBV5-6, the J gene TRBJ1-2, with 7 bases lining up with TRBD1. CDR1 is SGHDT and CDR2 is YYEEEE in the germline V gene. Trimming cost V 2 bases and J 1 base; bases outside gene matches: 5. The length of the CDR3 is 15 residues. The CDR3 reads CASSFRGQDNYGYTF. The CDR3 DNA follows: TGTGCCAGCAGCTTCCGCGGACAGGATAACTATGGCTACACCTTC.

As concerns this clone: At one of its ends the junction is not consistent with the germline gene, which may arise from a read error. The chain recombines TRBV15 with TRBJ2-7; no clear D gene. Germline V gene lookup returns CDR1 LNHNV and CDR2 YYDKDF (reference sequence). This CDR3 has 17 amino acids. The CDR3 region has the DNA TGTGCCACCAGCAGAGCCTCTTCGGGTCCACCCTCCTACGAGCGGTACTTC. As protein: CATSRASSGPPSYERYF.